This entry lists 25 T cell receptor beta chains sequenced from one sample in a study of T cell responses to AZD1222 COVID-19 vaccine. Method: immunoSEQ multiplex PCR; TCRdb's copy keeps in-frame clones and lacks some. The sample carries under 100,000 clones, 70% to 90% recorded once. The sequencing here drew on peripheral blood, taken on day 0 of AZD1222 vaccination. These receptors were obtained from an adult in good health.

The chain joins TRBV9 to TRBJ1-6, with D unclear. This CDR3 contains 16 residues. Between the trimmed V and J ends, which lost 0 bases and 0 bases, there was a span of 7 bases. CDR1 is SGDLS and CDR2 is YYNGEE in the germline V gene. The CDR3 DNA is TGTGCCAGCAGCGTAGGGGTGAGCTCCTATAATTCACCCCTCCACTTT. It translates to CASSVGVSSYNSPLHF. Full variable domain (rest looked up from reference TRBV9 and TRBJ1-6): DSGVTQTPKHLITATGQRVTLRCSPRSGDLSVYWYQQSLDQGLQFLIQYYNGEERAKGNILERFSAQQFPDLHSELNLSSLELGDSALYFCASSVGVSSYNSPLHFGNGTRLTVT.

This chain links TRBV4-3 with TRBJ2-7; TRBD2 aligns across 8 bases. The CDR3 is 16 residues long. V lost 2 bases to trimming and J lost 5 bases; unmatched junction nucleotides: 11. Germline V gene data show CDR1 as LGHNA and CDR2 as YSLEER. DNA of the CDR3: TGCGCCAGCAGCCAAAGCTTTAGCGGGGTACGGAACGAGCAGTACTTC. Translating it yields CASSQSFSGVRNEQYF.

This clone was found a few times. The chain is built from TRBV18 and TRBJ1-3; unclear D gene. Germline V gene sequence: CDR1 KGHSH, CDR2 LQKENI. Trimming shortened V by 2 bases and J by 1 base, and 12 bases separated the two germline ends. The CDR3 length is 16 residues. The chain's CDR3 is CASSPFRVESGNTIYF. CDR3 in DNA: TGTGCCAGCTCACCATTCAGAGTAGAGTCTGGAAACACCATATATTTT.

V usage is TRBV29-1 and J usage is TRBJ2-3; weak D call: TRBD1 (6 bases). Trimming cost V 4 bases and J 5 bases, with 13 bases left between them. The CDR3 is 13 residues long. Germline V gene lookup returns CDR1 SQVTM and CDR2 ANQGSEA. In DNA, the CDR3 is TGCAGCGTTGCTCTAAGACAGGTAGATACGCAGTATTTT. It encodes CSVALRQVDTQYF.

This chain connects TRBV7-6 to TRBJ1-3; unclear D gene. Germline CDR1 reads SGHVS; CDR2 reads FNYEAQ. This CDR3 has 18 amino acids. The germline V and J ends were trimmed by 1 base and 1 base, with 17 bases remaining between them. CDR3 residues: CASSLVSVQSVSGNTIYF. The DNA of the CDR3 is TGTGCCAGCAGCTTAGTTTCTGTCCAGAGCGTTTCTGGAAACACCATATATTTT. Full variable domain (outside the CDR3, taken from reference TRBV7-6 and TRBJ1-3): GAGVSQSPRYKVTKRGQDVALRCDPISGHVSLYWYRQALGQGPEFLTYFNYEAQQDKSGLPNDRFSAERPEGSISTLTIQRTEQRDSAMYRCASSLVSVQSVSGNTIYFGEGSWLTVV.

The chain joins TRBV3-1 (or the pseudogene TRBV3-2) to TRBJ2-5; D is unclear. Trimming removed 4 bases from V and 4 bases from J, with 10 bases in between. Germline V gene data show CDR1 as LGHDT and CDR2 as YNNKEL (reference sequence). The length of the CDR3 is 13 residues. The CDR3 is CASSREWGETQYF. The CDR3 bases are TGTGCCAGCAGCCGAGAATGGGGAGAGACCCAGTACTTC.

J is TRBJ2-1 and V is TRBV7-7; 11 bases match TRBD2. CDR1 and CDR2 from the germline V gene are SSHAT and FNYEAQ (reference sequence). There are 18 residues in the CDR3. V shed 1 base and J 0 bases; nucleotides not matched to a gene: 5. The CDR3 DNA follows: TGTGCCAGCAGCTTAGTAGCGGGAGGGCCCAGCTCCTACAATGAGCAGTTCTTC. Amino acid sequence: CASSLVAGGPSSYNEQFF.

This sequence joins TRBV5-1 and TRBJ1-4; D gene uncertain. The germline V gene has CDR1 SGHRS and CDR2 YFSETQ. V lost 5 bases to trimming and J lost 2 bases, with 10 bases between them. The CDR3 has 14 residues. CDR3 DNA sequence: TGCGCCAGCAGTGCCGGGGTGACTAATGAAAAACTGTTTTTT. Encoded protein: CASSAGVTNEKLFF.

The rearrangement joins TRBV5-1 to TRBJ1-2, with a weak D call TRBD1 (5 bases). This CDR3 comprises 16 residues. V was trimmed by 0 bases and J by 0 bases, leaving 12 bases between them. Germline V gene lookup returns CDR1 SGHRS and CDR2 YFSETQ. The CDR3 bases are TGCGCCAGCAGCTTGGGCGGCGGGGGATCTAACTATGGCTACACCTTC. As protein: CASSLGGGGSNYGYTF.

The chain couples TRBV27 to TRBJ2-1; tentatively, D is TRBD1 (5 bases). Trimming left V 5 bases short and J 4 bases short, with 12 bases between. This CDR3 has 14 residues. Germline values: CDR1 MNHEY, CDR2 SMNVEV (reference sequence). The CDR3 here is CASSPPTAYNEQFF. DNA for the CDR3: TGTGCCAGCAGTCCCCCGACAGCTTACAATGAGCAGTTCTTC.

The gene calls are TRBV30 and TRBJ1-1, with D tentatively TRBD1 (5 bases). This CDR3 contains 13 residues. V was trimmed by 0 bases and J by 7 bases, leaving 12 bases between them. The V gene's germline CDR1 is GTSNPN and CDR2 SVGIG (reference sequence). CDR3 DNA sequence: TGTGCCTGGAGTGTAATGGGACCGAATGAAGCTTTCTTT. Translating gives CAWSVMGPNEAFF.

This chain links TRBV10-2 with TRBJ1-3; D might be TRBD1 (6 bases). CDR1 and CDR2 (germline): WSHSY, SAAADI. V gave up 1 base and J gave up 0 bases, with 13 bases separating them. This CDR3 contains 17 residues. The chain's CDR3 is CASSEFPTGNSGNTIYF. The CDR3 DNA is TGCGCCAGCAGTGAGTTCCCGACAGGAAACTCTGGAAACACCATATATTTT.

The chain combines TRBV11-2 with TRBJ2-7; the D is unclear. Germline loops: CDR1 SGHAT, CDR2 FQNNGV. The length of the CDR3 is 12 residues. The germline V and J ends were trimmed by 2 bases and 7 bases, with 9 bases remaining between them. Written as DNA, the CDR3 is TGTGCCAGCAGCTTAAGTGTGGGGGAGCAGTACTTC. This codes for CASSLSVGEQYF.

This clone was seen at least ten times. This chain connects TRBV5-8 to TRBJ2-1, with D unresolved. The V end was cut by 3 bases, the J end by 2 bases, with 12 bases between. The V gene's germline CDR1 is SGHTS and CDR2 YDEGEE. This CDR3 has 15 amino acids. The CDR3 sequence is CASSSSVLTYNEQFF. CDR3 nucleotide sequence: TGTGCCAGCAGCTCGTCAGTCCTAACCTACAATGAGCAGTTCTTC.

The V gene is TRBV6-6, the J gene TRBJ2-1; D is possibly TRBD2 (5 bases). Germline CDR1 is MNHNY and CDR2 is SVGAGI (reference sequence). V lost 6 bases and J 6 bases, leaving 6 bases between the germline ends. This CDR3 spans 11 amino acids. The CDR3, as DNA: TGTGCCAGCAGGACTATCAATGAGCAGTTCTTC. It codes for CASRTINEQFF.

The CDR3 DNA follows: TGTGCCAGCAGCCAAGCGAACCAGGGACAGTACAATCAGCCCCAGCATTTT. Translated: CASSQANQGQYNQPQHF. The chain is built from TRBV4-2 and TRBJ1-5; the match to TRBD1 covers 7 bases. Germline V gene lookup returns CDR1 LGHNA and CDR2 YNFKEQ. With V trimmed by 1 base and J by 3 bases, 9 bases remained unmatched. This CDR3 is 17 amino acids long.

This chain links TRBV7-8 with TRBJ2-5, with D perhaps TRBD1 (5 bases). V lost 3 bases, J lost 2 bases, and 7 bases lay in between. Per germline, CDR1 SGHVS and CDR2 FQNEAQ. The CDR3 is made up of 13 amino acids. In DNA form, the CDR3 reads TGTGCCAGCAGCTTTGACAGACAAGAGACCCAGTACTTC. It yields the protein CASSFDRQETQYF.

The chain is built from TRBV6-5 and TRBJ1-5, with no clear D. Germline-derived CDR1 and CDR2 are MNHEY and SVGAGI. The ends were cut back, 6 bases at V and 1 base at J, with 10 bases in the middle. CDR3 length: 14 residues. The CDR3 reads CASSFGRSNQPQHF. The DNA for the CDR3 is TGTGCCAGCAGCTTCGGCAGGAGCAATCAGCCCCAGCATTTT.

This clone has just a few counts. This chain uses TRBV7-9 with TRBJ2-2, with D maybe TRBD1 (6 bases). Germline V gene lookup returns CDR1 SEHNR and CDR2 FQNEAQ (reference sequence). The germline V and J ends were trimmed by 5 bases and 16 bases, with 20 bases remaining between them. The CDR3 is 13 amino acids. This CDR3 reads CASSRQEQLRRFF. CDR3 bases: TGTGCCAGCAGCAGACAGGAGCAACTCCGGCGGTTTTTT.

The chain couples TRBV5-1 to TRBJ2-1; perhaps TRBD2 as D (5 bases). The V end was cut by 0 bases, the J end by 0 bases, with 16 bases between. The V gene's germline CDR1 is SGHRS and CDR2 YFSETQ. There are 18 residues in the CDR3. CDR3 residues: CASSLVRGQVGSYNEQFF. The DNA for the CDR3 is TGCGCCAGCAGCTTGGTCCGGGGTCAGGTCGGCTCCTACAATGAGCAGTTCTTC.

The V call is TRBV24-1, the J call TRBJ2-7, with 8 nucleotides matching TRBD1. CDR1 and CDR2 from the germline V gene are KGHDR and SFDVKD. Unmatched junction bases numbered 3, after V lost 3 bases and J lost 3 bases. CDR3 size: 14 residues. The DNA of the CDR3 is TGTGCCACCAGTGATCCAGGACAGGGCTACGAGCAGTACTTC. Its protein product is CATSDPGQGYEQYF.

V and J are TRBV12-5 and TRBJ2-1; TRBD2 agrees at 11 bases. V lost 0 bases, J lost 9 bases, and 10 bases stayed unmatched. The CDR3 extends over 17 amino acids. Germline V gives CDR1 LGHNT, CDR2 FRNRAP. The CDR3 DNA follows: TGTGCTAGTGGTTTGGTCAGAGAGACTAGCGGGACCCTTGAGCAGTTCTTC. This sequence encodes CASGLVRETSGTLEQFF.

This chain joins TRBV7-2 and TRBJ2-1, with no clear D. The germline V gene has CDR1 SGHTA and CDR2 FQGNSA. The CDR3 sequence is 11 residues long. V was trimmed by 1 base and J by 8 bases, leaving 3 bases between them. The DNA for the CDR3 is TGTGCCAGCAGCTTAGTCGATGAGCAGTTCTTC. Its translation is CASSLVDEQFF.

The CDR3 nucleotides are TGTGCCAGCAGTTTGATGGCTAGCGGGCCGAGCTCCTACAATGAGCAGTTCTTC. This codes for CASSLMASGPSSYNEQFF. The chain uses TRBV27 and TRBJ2-1; 8 positions match TRBD2. V dropped 3 bases and J dropped 0; count of bases not matched to a gene: 10. The germline V gene has CDR1 MNHEY and CDR2 SMNVEV (reference sequence). The CDR3 totals 18 residues.

The rearrangement joins TRBV5-1 to TRBJ1-3; 8 nucleotides line up with TRBD1. Germline CDR1 is SGHRS and CDR2 is YFSETQ. Unmatched junction bases numbered 6, after V lost 4 bases and J lost 3 bases. This CDR3 has 15 amino acids. The CDR3 sequence is CASSSDRGGGNTIYF. The CDR3 coding sequence is TGCGCCAGCAGCAGCGACAGGGGAGGTGGAAACACCATATATTTT.